This paragraph reports one T cell receptor beta chain. The antigen is undetermined. The source of the sample is a study of cytomegalovirus exposure and HLA in healthy donors. This CDR3 is built from 12 residues. Trimming left V 2 bases short and J 7 bases short, with 6 bases between. CDR1 and CDR2 (germline): MNHNY, SVGAGI (reference sequence). The PCR used 60 Vbeta and 13 Jbeta primers. Here immunoSEQ multiplex PCR was the method, and the copy in TCRdb shows in-frame clones only, minus some. The table shows 25,000 to 40,000 clones, with around 40% occurring only once. Overall study results and limits: Immune exposure information comprised only CMV serostatus. In an earlier analysis, in some 500 donors, most V segments appeared productive either ~87% or ~30% of the time. Most observed TCR sequences were rare, whereas some public TCRs were detected in many donors.

The sample taken for sequencing was PBMCs. The TCR was taken from a woman aged 45-65 years in good health and CMV-seronegative. The V gene is TRBV6-6, the J gene TRBJ1-5, with a weak D call TRBD1 (5 bases). The chain's CDR3 is CASSYGGQPQHF. In nucleotides, the CDR3 is TGTGCCAGCAGTTACGGGGGGCAGCCCCAGCATTTT.